Each of the 32 T cell receptor beta chains below was sequenced from the same sample in a study of cytomegalovirus exposure and HLA in healthy donors (dated by TCRdb to the late 2010s). Libraries were built with the immunoSEQ multiplex PCR assay. The multiplex PCR relied on a mix of 60 forward primers for TCR Vbeta segments and 13 reverse primers for TCR Jbeta segments. This is the immuneACCESS table as TCRdb keeps it, with only in-frame sequences that have V and J called. A part of the clones is gone; compared with another copy, unresolved V genes explain less than half, and the rest is unexplained. A total of 150,000 to 200,000 clones appear in this sample, approximately 78% of them only once. Jointly, the top ten make up 0.8% of the sample. The specimen sequenced was PBMCs. The source of these receptors is a young woman in good health and CMV-seronegative.

The gene calls are TRBV6-1 and TRBJ2-5, with 7 positions matching TRBD1. V lost 0 bases and J lost 5; bases outside the gene matches: 12. Germline CDR1 is MNHNS and CDR2 is SASEGT. This CDR3 spans 17 amino acids. CDR3: CASSEARARGMTETQYF. The CDR3 DNA reads as TGTGCCAGCAGTGAAGCGCGCGCCAGGGGGATGACGGAGACCCAGTACTTC.

The V call is TRBV7-9, the J call TRBJ2-5; TRBD1 is a possible D gene (5 bases). The CDR3 length is 15 residues. The germline V gene has CDR1 SEHNR and CDR2 FQNEAQ (reference sequence). The germline V and J ends were trimmed by 7 bases and 2 bases, with 17 bases remaining between them. CDR3 DNA: TGTGCCAGCAACCAGGGTAGTACAGCTCAAGAGACCCAGTACTTC. This sequence encodes CASNQGSTAQETQYF.

The chain carries TRBV6-6 and TRBJ2-7; D is uncertain. CDR3 length: 13 residues. Germline V gene lookup returns CDR1 MNHNY and CDR2 SVGAGI (reference sequence). Trimming took off 2 bases at V and 3 bases at J, with 8 bases between the two ends. This CDR3 is CASSYEQSYEQYF. CDR3 nucleotides: TGTGCCAGCAGTTACGAACAGAGCTACGAGCAGTACTTC.

This chain connects TRBV4-1 to TRBJ2-1, with D possibly being TRBD1 (6 bases). The CDR3 has 15 residues. Deletions cut 2 bases from V and 4 bases from J, with 12 bases between. Looked up from germline, CDR1 is MGHRA and CDR2 is YSYEKL. CDR3 coding DNA: TGCGCCAGCAGCCAACCCGGGACACCGTACAATGAGCAGTTCTTC. Amino acids: CASSQPGTPYNEQFF.

The chain employs TRBV20-1 and TRBJ2-3; D is undetermined. This CDR3 contains 11 residues. The V gene lost 5 bases and the J gene lost 4 bases, with 7 bases spanning the gap. The germline V gene has CDR1 DFQATT and CDR2 SNEGSKA (reference sequence). In DNA form, the CDR3 reads TGCAGTGCTTATAGTCCAGATACGCAGTATTTT. It yields the protein CSAYSPDTQYF.

The chain links TRBV18 to TRBJ2-6, with D uncertain. This CDR3 has 14 amino acids. Per the germline V gene, CDR1 is KGHSH and CDR2 is LQKENI. V lost 3 bases and J 0 bases, leaving 3 bases between the germline ends. CDR3 coding DNA: TGTGCCAGCTCACCCTTCTCTGGGGCCAACGTCCTGACTTTC. Protein product: CASSPFSGANVLTF.

The chain combines TRBV7-9 with TRBJ1-5; 8 positions agree with TRBD1. The trim removed 10 bases at V and 11 bases at J, leaving 16 bases unmatched. This CDR3 is built from 14 residues. CDR1 is SEHNR, CDR2 FQNEAQ, per germline (reference sequence). DNA for the CDR3: TGTGCCACCAGTCCCCAGGGGGCACCCGGGGCCCAGCATTTT. Translated: CATSPQGAPGAQHF.

The chain uses TRBV18 and TRBJ1-2, with D perhaps matching TRBD1 (6 bases). V dropped 2 bases and J dropped 8 bases, with 12 bases sitting between them. Germline V CDR1 and CDR2: KGHSH, LQKENI. This CDR3 is built from 13 residues. CDR3 nucleotides: TGTGCCAGCTCACCAGAACAGGGAAGGGGCTACACCTTC. This encodes CASSPEQGRGYTF.

The chain combines TRBV27 with TRBJ2-7; 7 nucleotides align to TRBD1. V lost 4 bases to trimming and J lost 3 bases; unmatched junction nucleotides: 3. Germline loops: CDR1 MNHEY, CDR2 SMNVEV (reference sequence). There are 13 residues in the CDR3. CDR3 loop: CASSWDSLYEQYF. Here the CDR3 DNA reads TGTGCCAGCAGTTGGGACAGCCTCTACGAGCAGTACTTC.

V gene TRBV19 combines with J gene TRBJ2-3; 9 nucleotides line up with TRBD2. The V segment lost 5 bases and the J segment 1 base; nucleotides outside the gene matches: 4. The length of the CDR3 is 15 residues. Germline CDR1 and CDR2: LNHDA and SQIVND (reference sequence). As DNA, the CDR3 is TGTGCCAGTAGTCCGATAGCGGGGGGCACAGATACGCAGTATTTT. Its protein is CASSPIAGGTDTQYF. The full variable domain, completed using reference TRBV19 and TRBJ2-3, is DGGITQSPKYLFRKEGQNVTLSCEQNLNHDAMYWYRQDPGQGLRLIYYSQIVNDFQKGDIAEGYSVSREKKESFPLTVTSAQKNPTAFYLCASSPIAGGTDTQYFGPGTRLTVL.

This chain joins TRBV6-5 and TRBJ2-7; 7 bases match TRBD1. This CDR3 spans 15 amino acids. Trimming at V came to 2 bases and at J to 2 bases, leaving 6 bases not matched to a gene. The germline V gene has CDR1 MNHEY and CDR2 SVGAGI. DNA of the CDR3: TGTGCCAGCAGTTACGGGACAGAACTTCCCTACGAGCAGTACTTC. It is translated as CASSYGTELPYEQYF.

This clone was seen just once. The chain is built from TRBV27 and TRBJ1-2; D is possibly TRBD1 (6 bases). Germline V lookup: CDR1 MNHEY, CDR2 SMNVEV (reference sequence). The CDR3 totals 15 residues. V shed 6 bases and J shed 3 bases, with 17 bases lying between them. CDR3 sequence reads: CASRSAGAKDYGYTF. The CDR3 DNA is TGTGCCAGCAGAAGCGCAGGGGCCAAGGACTATGGCTACACCTTC.

The chain has TRBV25-1 and TRBJ2-5; a possible D gene is TRBD1 (5 bases). Germline-derived CDR1 and CDR2 are MGHDK and SYGVNS. V was trimmed by 0 bases and J by 5 bases, leaving 10 bases between them. This CDR3 spans 14 amino acids. For the CDR3, the DNA is TGTGCCAGCAGTGAATATGCGCCAGGGGAGACCCAGTACTTC. Translating gives CASSEYAPGETQYF.

The gene calls are TRBV18 and TRBJ1-1, with 8 bases fitting TRBD1. The CDR3 is 19 amino acids. Germline V gives CDR1 KGHSH, CDR2 LQKENI. V lost 3 bases, J lost 0 bases, and 15 bases stayed unmatched. CDR3 sequence (DNA): TGTGCCAGCTCACCCGCGAGGTTGGGCAGGGGGCTCATGAACACTGAAGCTTTCTTT. This gives the protein CASSPARLGRGLMNTEAFF.

CDR3 sequence reads: CASSLAGGLTEQFF. As DNA, the CDR3 is TGTGCCAGCAGCTTGGCGGGGGGGCTTACTGAGCAGTTCTTC. The V call is TRBV7-9, the J call TRBJ2-1; 9 bases fit TRBD2. V shed 3 bases and J 9 bases; nucleotides not matched to a gene: 6. From germline, CDR1 is SEHNR and CDR2 FQNEAQ (reference sequence). The CDR3 sequence is 14 residues long.

This chain joins TRBV27 and TRBJ2-7, with TRBD2 identical over 13 bases. The CDR3 spans 15 residues. V dropped 8 bases and J dropped 2; count of bases not matched to a gene: 6. The germline V gene has CDR1 MNHEY and CDR2 SMNVEV (reference sequence). The DNA of the CDR3 is TGTGCCAGCTCGACTAGCGGGAGGCCCGCCTACGAGCAGTACTTC. Translated, it gives CASSTSGRPAYEQYF.

The rearrangement uses TRBV28 and TRBJ2-7; TRBD1 agrees at 8 bases. Germline V gene lookup returns CDR1 MDHEN and CDR2 SYDVKM. V trimming: 7 bases; J trimming: 4 bases; junction bases outside the gene matches: 9. This CDR3 comprises 14 residues. The CDR3 DNA is TGTGCCAGCATACGGACAGGGTCGGTATACGAGCAGTACTTC. It encodes CASIRTGSVYEQYF.

Concerning this clone: In the same sample, other DNA sequences code for this CDR3. The gene calls are TRBV27 and TRBJ2-7, with TRBD2 as a possible D gene (6 bases). V lost 3 bases to trimming and J lost 3 bases, with 9 bases between them. The CDR3 loop spans 13 amino acids. The germline CDR1 and CDR2 sequences are MNHEY and SMNVEV (reference sequence). The CDR3 loop reads CASSLGGGYEQYF. The CDR3 DNA reads as TGTGCCAGCAGTTTGGGAGGCGGCTACGAGCAGTACTTC.

This chain uses TRBV6-5 with TRBJ2-6, with D perhaps matching TRBD1 (5 bases). Trimming left V 7 bases short and J 0 bases short, with 10 bases between. Germline V gene lookup returns CDR1 MNHEY and CDR2 SVGAGI. This CDR3 has 15 residues. Here the CDR3 reads CASTDSLSGANVLTF. Here the CDR3 DNA reads TGTGCCAGCACCGACAGCCTCTCTGGGGCCAACGTCCTGACTTTC.

This chain joins TRBV12-1 and TRBJ2-5; the D call of TRBD2 is as the table states it, not checked on the DNA. TRBV12-1 is noted as a pseudogene. This CDR3 has 11 residues. The CDR3 DNA reads as TGTGCCAGCACCTCCGGAGAGACCCAGTACTTC. Its protein is CASTSGETQYF.

In nucleotides, the CDR3 is TGTGCCAGCAGCTTAGCCCACAGGGTAGGCGAAAAACTGTTTTTT. It specifies CASSLAHRVGEKLFF. The chain uses TRBV7-2 and TRBJ1-4, with TRBD1 as a possible D gene (6 bases). V lost 0 bases, J lost 8 bases, and 13 bases lay in between. The CDR3 runs 15 residues. CDR1 SGHTA and CDR2 FQGNSA come from the germline V gene.

The J gene is TRBJ2-7, the V gene TRBV9; no definite D call. Germline V CDR1 and CDR2: SGDLS, YYNGEE. V lost 0 bases, J lost 0 bases, and 10 bases lay in between. The CDR3 covers 15 residues. CDR3: CASSVGRAFSYEQYF. DNA for the CDR3: TGTGCCAGCAGCGTAGGACGAGCGTTCTCCTACGAGCAGTACTTC.

This clone was detected only a few times. The chain recombines TRBV30 with TRBJ1-6; D unresolved. Trimming stripped 3 bases from V and 6 bases from J, with 6 bases between. The germline V gene encodes CDR1 GTSNPN and CDR2 SVGIG (reference sequence). The CDR3 extends over 12 amino acids. CDR3 sequence reads: CAWRILNSPLHF. CDR3 in DNA: TGTGCCTGGAGGATACTTAATTCACCCCTCCACTTT.

A word on this clone: The conserved phenylalanine or tryptophan normally closing the CDR3 is absent here, so this likely arose from a read error. CDR3 protein: CASSQVGGERGYTL. DNA for the CDR3: TGTGCCAGCAGCCAAGTTGGAGGGGAGAGGGGCTACACCCTC. The chain recombines TRBV14 with TRBJ1-2; the D gene is possibly TRBD1 (5 bases). Germline values: CDR1 SGHDN, CDR2 FVKESK. The CDR3 spans 14 residues. With 1 base removed from V and 8 bases from J, the gap between germline ends came to 14 bases.

The chain is built from TRBV9 and TRBJ1-3, with TRBD1 as a possible D gene (6 bases). The CDR3 sequence is 16 residues long. The V gene lost 4 bases and the J gene lost 2 bases, with 16 bases spanning the gap. Germline V gene sequence: CDR1 SGDLS, CDR2 YYNGEE. The CDR3 sequence is CASSPRGGQAGNTIYF. CDR3 sequence (DNA): TGTGCCAGCAGCCCCCGGGGGGGCCAGGCTGGAAACACCATATATTTT.

The rearrangement uses TRBV6-5 and TRBJ1-1; 7 positions match TRBD1. Trimming at V came to 0 bases and at J to 4 bases, leaving 8 bases not matched to a gene. This CDR3 has 16 amino acids. Germline lookup yields CDR1 MNHEY and CDR2 SVGAGI. The CDR3 sequence: CASSYSTTQGPTEAFF. In DNA, the CDR3 is TGTGCCAGCAGTTACTCGACCACACAGGGGCCCACTGAAGCTTTCTTT.

V usage is TRBV15 and J usage is TRBJ2-5; D might be TRBD1 (5 bases). Trimming stripped 1 base from V and 2 bases from J, with 11 bases between. The CDR3 loop spans 15 amino acids. Germline values: CDR1 LNHNV, CDR2 YYDKDF (reference sequence). The CDR3 region is CATSRVPQGQETQYF. The CDR3 DNA reads as TGTGCCACCAGCAGAGTCCCCCAGGGTCAAGAGACCCAGTACTTC.

V usage is TRBV5-1 and J usage is TRBJ1-5, with D possibly matching TRBD1 (5 bases). The CDR3 consists of 13 residues. The ends were cut back, 2 bases at V and 5 bases at J, with 8 bases in the middle. Germline loops: CDR1 SGHRS, CDR2 YFSETQ. DNA for the CDR3: TGCGCCAGCAGCTTATGGGGGGATCAGCCCCAGCATTTT. This gives the protein CASSLWGDQPQHF.

The V gene is TRBV19, the J gene TRBJ2-5; 9 bases match TRBD1. Germline V gene data show CDR1 as LNHDA and CDR2 as SQIVND (reference sequence). The trim removed 5 bases at V and 4 bases at J, leaving 8 bases unmatched. This CDR3 spans 15 amino acids. CDR3: CASSPTTGGGETQYF. CDR3 nucleotide sequence: TGTGCCAGTAGTCCCACTACAGGGGGCGGAGAGACCCAGTACTTC.

J is TRBJ1-1 and V is TRBV10-3, with 9 bases aligning to TRBD1. This CDR3 has 14 amino acids. Germline trimming cut 8 bases from V and 7 bases from J; bases unmatched to any gene: 11. The V gene's germline CDR1 is ENHRY and CDR2 SYGVKD. The DNA for the CDR3 is TGTGCCATCGGGCGGGGACAGGGCACTTTTGAAGCTTTCTTT. The encoded protein is CAIGRGQGTFEAFF.

This chain joins TRBV5-5 and TRBJ1-6; D may be TRBD1 (5 bases). Germline CDR1 is SGHKS and CDR2 is YYEKEE (reference sequence). The CDR3 is 16 amino acids. The V and J ends lost 2 bases and 4 bases respectively, with 13 bases between them. The CDR3 coding sequence is TGTGCCAGCAGCTTTTACCAAGACAGTTATAATTCACCCCTCCACTTT. Translated, it gives CASSFYQDSYNSPLHF.

The genes are TRBV30 and TRBJ1-1; 7 nucleotides agree with TRBD1. In germline, CDR1 is GTSNPN, CDR2 SVGIG (reference sequence). This CDR3 is 14 amino acids long. V shed 1 base and J 8 bases; nucleotides not matched to a gene: 10. The CDR3 bases are TGTGCCTGGAGTGGGGACGGAGGGGGCGCGGAAGCTTTCTTT. Protein product: CAWSGDGGGAEAFF.